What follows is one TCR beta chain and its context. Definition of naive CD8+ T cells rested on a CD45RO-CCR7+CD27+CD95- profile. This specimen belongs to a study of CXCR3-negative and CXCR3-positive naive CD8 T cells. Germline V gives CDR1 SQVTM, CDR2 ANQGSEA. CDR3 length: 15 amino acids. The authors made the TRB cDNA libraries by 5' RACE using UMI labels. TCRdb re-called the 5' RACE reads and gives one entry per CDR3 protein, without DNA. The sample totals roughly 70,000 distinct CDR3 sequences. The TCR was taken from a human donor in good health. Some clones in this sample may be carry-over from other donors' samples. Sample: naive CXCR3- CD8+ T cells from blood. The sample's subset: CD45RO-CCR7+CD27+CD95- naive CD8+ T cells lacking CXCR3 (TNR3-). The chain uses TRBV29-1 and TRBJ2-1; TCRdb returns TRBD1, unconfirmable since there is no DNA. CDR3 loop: CSATPGAIIGNEQFF.